This T cell receptor beta chain was observed in a study of cytomegalovirus exposure and HLA in healthy donors. On the study more broadly: Clustering assigned 81% of the roughly 370 genotyped donors to the Caucasian-associated ancestry cluster.

PCR primers comprised 60 Vbeta and 13 Jbeta primers. Libraries were prepared by immunoSEQ multiplex PCR; TCRdb keeps only in-frame clonotypes and omits some of them. The sample carries just under 95,000 clones, over 70% recorded once. Whole-study results and caveats: Among TCR beta chains, those listed as cytomegalovirus-associated numbered some 160. Donors were assumed by presence/absence analyses to have roughly uniform sequencing depth. Previous analysis showed most TCR beta V segments were productive about 90% or about 30% of the time.

Germline CDR1 MDHEN, CDR2 SYDVKM. Trimming took 5 bases from V and 1 from J; bases not matched to a gene: 11. The CDR3 covers 16 residues. A note on this clone: Its antigen is not identified.

This clonotype was sampled from a girl aged 2-10 years in good health and CMV-seropositive. Sequenced material: PBMCs. The chain is built from TRBV28 and TRBJ2-7; 7 positions agree with TRBD1. The CDR3 sequence is CASSPWTGTDSYEQYF. For the CDR3, the DNA is TGTGCCAGCAGTCCCTGGACCGGGACAGATTCCTACGAGCAGTACTTC.